The next 15 T cell receptor beta chains were all read from a single sample in a study of T cell responses to AZD1222 COVID-19 vaccine. Libraries were prepared by immunoSEQ multiplex PCR; TCRdb keeps only in-frame clonotypes and omits some of them. The sample has some 130,000 clones, approximately 80% seen once; the top ten hold 4.1%. Sequencing was performed on peripheral blood, taken on day 0 of AZD1222 vaccination. The receptors stem from an adult in good health.

This chain joins TRBV15 and TRBJ2-7, with TRBD1 matching 9 bases. The J segment lost 3 bases and the V segment lost 4 bases, leaving 10 bases of the junction unmatched. CDR1 is LNHNV, CDR2 YYDKDF, per germline (reference sequence). The CDR3 has 16 amino acids. The CDR3 loop reads CATSMNRDRVIYEQYF. The CDR3 nucleotides read TGTGCCACCAGCATGAACCGGGACAGGGTGATCTACGAGCAGTACTTC.

This clone turned up a few times. This CDR3 is also generated by other DNA sequences in the sample. The rearrangement joins TRBV27 to TRBJ1-5; no definite D call. The germline V and J ends were trimmed by 5 bases and 1 base, with 9 bases remaining between them. Germline V CDR1 and CDR2: MNHEY, SMNVEV (reference sequence). The CDR3 is 14 residues long. The CDR3 here is CASSPTLSNQPQHF. The DNA for the CDR3 is TGTGCCAGCAGTCCAACACTGAGCAATCAGCCCCAGCATTTT.

The chain employs TRBV7-6 and TRBJ1-6; 7 positions match TRBD1. With 5 bases clipped from V and 6 bases from J, the junction kept 7 bases outside the gene matches. This CDR3 has 15 amino acids. Germline CDR1 and CDR2: SGHVS and FNYEAQ. This chain's CDR3 is CASSRRQGGNSPLHF. The CDR3 coding sequence is TGTGCCAGCAGCCGACGACAGGGAGGTAATTCACCCCTCCACTTT. Complete variable domain (other parts from reference TRBV7-6 and TRBJ1-6): GAGVSQSPRYKVTKRGQDVALRCDPISGHVSLYWYRQALGQGPEFLTYFNYEAQQDKSGLPNDRFSAERPEGSISTLTIQRTEQRDSAMYRCASSRRQGGNSPLHFGNGTRLTVT.

This clone has more than one count but fewer than ten. This chain joins TRBV6-1 and TRBJ1-4, with D perhaps TRBD1 (5 bases). Trimming shortened V by 0 bases and J by 4 bases, and 18 bases separated the two germline ends. Germline V gene data show CDR1 as MNHNS and CDR2 as SASEGT. There are 18 residues in the CDR3. The CDR3 here is CASSEARAQGRGNEKLFF. The DNA for the CDR3 is TGTGCCAGCAGTGAAGCGCGGGCGCAGGGAAGGGGTAATGAAAAACTGTTTTTT.

The chain uses TRBV7-2 and TRBJ1-1, with a possible D match to TRBD1 (5 bases). Germline CDR1 SGHTA, CDR2 FQGNSA. Trimming cost V 1 base and J 4 bases, with 13 bases left between them. The CDR3 spans 15 residues. For the CDR3, the DNA is TGTGCCAGCAGCTTAGTTGGGGGAATTGTCACTGAAGCTTTCTTT. It translates to CASSLVGGIVTEAFF.

The V and J genes are TRBV28 and TRBJ2-7; D may be TRBD1 (6 bases). The V gene lost 5 bases and the J gene lost 6 bases, with 23 bases spanning the gap. The CDR3 totals 16 residues. Germline CDR1 is MDHEN and CDR2 is SYDVKM. CDR3 in amino acids: CASSAKPFRGSVEQYF. Written as DNA, the CDR3 is TGTGCCAGCAGTGCAAAGCCTTTCAGGGGAAGTGTCGAGCAGTACTTC. The variable domain in full, completed from reference TRBV28 and TRBJ2-7, reads DVKVTQSSRYLVKRTGEKVFLECVQDMDHENMFWYRQDPGLGLRLIYFSYDVKMKEKGDIPEGYSVSREKKERFSLILESASTNQTSMYLCASSAKPFRGSVEQYFGPGTRLTVT.

The CDR3 region is CASSSQGNQPQHF. The CDR3 coding sequence is TGTGCCAGCAGCTCGCAAGGCAATCAGCCCCAGCATTTT. The chain joins TRBV5-6 to TRBJ1-5; D gene ambiguous. The V gene lost 3 bases and the J gene lost 2 bases, with 6 bases spanning the gap. The germline CDR1 and CDR2 sequences are SGHDT and YYEEEE. CDR3 length equals 13 residues.

This chain uses TRBV28 with TRBJ1-3; no reliable D call. Trimming shortened V by 2 bases and J by 3 bases, and 8 bases separated the two germline ends. This CDR3 has 14 amino acids. CDR1 and CDR2 (germline): MDHEN, SYDVKM. This chain's CDR3 is CASSLPAIGNTIYF. DNA for the CDR3: TGTGCCAGCAGTTTACCCGCGATTGGAAACACCATATATTTT.

The V gene is TRBV11-2, the J gene TRBJ2-5; D possibly corresponds to TRBD1 (5 bases). From germline, CDR1 is SGHAT and CDR2 FQNNGV. The CDR3 runs 13 residues. Trimming shortened V by 6 bases and J by 4 bases, and 12 bases separated the two germline ends. CDR3 nucleotide sequence: TGTGCCAGCAGGCGACAGACCGCAGAGACCCAGTACTTC. This encodes CASRRQTAETQYF.

The chain employs TRBV6-1 and TRBJ1-1; D is ambiguous. In germline, CDR1 is MNHNS, CDR2 SASEGT. Trimming stripped 3 bases from V and 3 bases from J, with 11 bases between. CDR3 length: 14 amino acids. The DNA of the CDR3 is TGTGCCAGCAGTGAGGAGATTTCGGACACTGAAGCTTTCTTT. Protein: CASSEEISDTEAFF.

The chain uses TRBV28 and TRBJ1-4; D remains ambiguous. Germline CDR1 is MDHEN and CDR2 is SYDVKM. V shed 2 bases and J shed 4 bases, with 11 bases lying between them. The CDR3 extends over 15 amino acids. CDR3 bases: TGTGCCAGCAGTTTAAAAGCTGGAGGTAATGAAAAACTGTTTTTT. This sequence encodes CASSLKAGGNEKLFF. Based on the CDR3 plus reference TRBV28 and TRBJ1-4, the full variable domain is DVKVTQSSRYLVKRTGEKVFLECVQDMDHENMFWYRQDPGLGLRLIYFSYDVKMKEKGDIPEGYSVSREKKERFSLILESASTNQTSMYLCASSLKAGGNEKLFFGSGTQLSVL.

The chain has TRBV4-1 and TRBJ2-1, with 9 bases that match TRBD1. CDR1 is MGHRA and CDR2 is YSYEKL in the germline V gene. The CDR3 covers 22 residues. The V and J ends lost 2 bases and 5 bases, in that order; junction bases with no gene match: 25. DNA of the CDR3: TGCGCCAGCAGCCAACGGTCGGGACAGGGCCCTAAAGGCGACAGGGGGGACAATGAGCAGTTCTTC. It codes for CASSQRSGQGPKGDRGDNEQFF.

This clone was seen only once. This chain joins TRBV28 and TRBJ1-2; D remains unclear. This CDR3 is built from 10 residues. The germline V gene has CDR1 MDHEN and CDR2 SYDVKM. Trimming took 10 bases from V and 7 from J, leaving 10 bases between them. The CDR3, as DNA: TGTGCCACCCACGAGACTGGCTACACCTTC. It encodes CATHETGYTF.

V gene TRBV28 combines with J gene TRBJ2-7; 7 nucleotides match TRBD1. This CDR3 is built from 17 residues. V dropped 3 bases and J dropped 2; count of bases not matched to a gene: 13. Germline assignment: CDR1 MDHEN and CDR2 SYDVKM. The CDR3 bases are TGTGCCAGCAGTTTTGACAGGGCAGAACTTTTCGCCTACGAGCAGTACTTC. This sequence encodes CASSFDRAELFAYEQYF. The full variable domain, in which reference TRBV28 and TRBJ2-7 provide the parts outside the CDR3, is DVKVTQSSRYLVKRTGEKVFLECVQDMDHENMFWYRQDPGLGLRLIYFSYDVKMKEKGDIPEGYSVSREKKERFSLILESASTNQTSMYLCASSFDRAELFAYEQYFGPGTRLTVT.

The J gene is TRBJ1-2, the V gene TRBV6-2 or TRBV6-3; D may be TRBD1 (6 bases). Trimming pared 1 base from V and 8 bases from J, leaving 8 bases between. The CDR3 totals 12 residues. Germline assignment: CDR1 MNHEY and CDR2 SVGEGT. As DNA, the CDR3 is TGTGCCAGCAGTTACTGGGGGGGCGGCTACACCTTC. It specifies CASSYWGGGYTF.